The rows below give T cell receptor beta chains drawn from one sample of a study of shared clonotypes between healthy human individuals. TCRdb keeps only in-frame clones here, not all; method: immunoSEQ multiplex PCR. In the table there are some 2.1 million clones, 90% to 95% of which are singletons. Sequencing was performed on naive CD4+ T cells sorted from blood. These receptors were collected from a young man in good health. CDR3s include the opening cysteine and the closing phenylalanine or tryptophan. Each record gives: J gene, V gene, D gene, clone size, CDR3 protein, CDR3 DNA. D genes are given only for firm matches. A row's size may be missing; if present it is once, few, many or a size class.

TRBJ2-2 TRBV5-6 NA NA CASSLLPQSTGELFF TGTGCCAGCAGCTTGCTCCCCCAGAGCACCGGGGAGCTGTTTTTT
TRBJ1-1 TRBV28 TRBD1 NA CASSQGGSNTEAFF TGTGCCAGCAGCCAGGGGGGTTCGAACACTGAAGCTTTCTTT
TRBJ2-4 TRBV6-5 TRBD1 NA CASSFRQGSKNIQYF TGTGCCAGCAGTTTCCGACAGGGGTCCAAAAACATTCAGTACTTC
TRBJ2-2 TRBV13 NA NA CASSPIPTGELFF TGTGCCAGCAGCCCCATCCCAACCGGGGAGCTGTTTTTT
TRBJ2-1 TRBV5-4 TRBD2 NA CASSLALAGGLHEQFF TGTGCCAGCAGCTTGGCGCTAGCGGGAGGGCTCCATGAGCAGTTCTTC
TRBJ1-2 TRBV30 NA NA CAWSVTRETHGYTF TGTGCCTGGAGTGTAACCCGGGAAACCCATGGCTACACCTTC
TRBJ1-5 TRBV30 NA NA CAWSGGGLGQPQHF TGTGCCTGGAGTGGAGGGGGGCTGGGGCAGCCCCAGCATTTT
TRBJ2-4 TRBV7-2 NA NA CASSPGSEYIQYF TGTGCCAGCAGCCCCGGGTCTGAGTACATTCAGTACTTC
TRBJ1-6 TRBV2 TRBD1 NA CASSARTGNSPLHF TGTGCCAGCAGTGCCCGGACAGGGAATTCACCCCTCCACTTT
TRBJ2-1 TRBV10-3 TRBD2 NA CAIRGRTSGYNEQFF TGTGCCATCAGAGGTCGGACTAGCGGTTACAATGAGCAGTTCTTC
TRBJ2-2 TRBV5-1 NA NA CASTLSGNTGELFF TGCGCCAGCACCTTGAGCGGGAACACCGGGGAGCTGTTTTTT
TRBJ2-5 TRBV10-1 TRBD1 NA CASSPGTGTSETQYF TGCGCCAGCAGTCCAGGGACAGGGACGAGCGAGACCCAGTACTTC
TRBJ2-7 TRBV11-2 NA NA CASSRLSEQYF TGTGCCAGCAGCCGATTGTCTGAGCAGTACTTC
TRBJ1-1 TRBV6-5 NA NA CASSEQGSSTEAFF TGTGCCAGCAGTGAACAGGGTTCAAGCACTGAAGCTTTCTTT
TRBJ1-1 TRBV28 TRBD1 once CASGTANTEAFF TGTGCCAGCGGGACAGCGAACACTGAAGCTTTCTTT
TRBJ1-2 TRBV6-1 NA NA CASSEARGTNYGYTF TGTGCCAGCAGTGAAGCGAGAGGAACTAACTATGGCTACACCTTC
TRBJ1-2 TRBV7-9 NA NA CASSPRSSLNYGYTF TGTGCCAGCAGCCCCAGATCTTCACTTAACTATGGCTACACCTTC
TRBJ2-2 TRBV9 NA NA CASSLSVNTGELFF TGTGCCAGCAGCTTATCAGTGAACACCGGGGAGCTGTTTTTT
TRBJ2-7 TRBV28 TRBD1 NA CASTSAHRGSEQYF TGTGCCAGCACCTCCGCACACAGGGGAAGCGAGCAGTACTTC
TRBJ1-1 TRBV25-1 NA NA CASSDMGIGEAFF TGTGCCAGCAGTGATATGGGGATAGGTGAAGCTTTCTTT
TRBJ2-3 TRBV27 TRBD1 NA CASRQGSGGDTQYF TGTGCCAGCAGACAGGGGTCAGGAGGAGATACGCAGTATTTT
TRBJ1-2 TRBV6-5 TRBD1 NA CASSQLGTGHYGYTF TGTGCCAGCAGTCAACTCGGGACAGGCCACTATGGCTACACCTTC
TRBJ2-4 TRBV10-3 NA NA CAISESTVDIQYF TGTGCCATCAGTGAGTCGACGGTGGACATTCAGTACTTC
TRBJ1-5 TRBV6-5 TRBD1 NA CATTGKAGQPQHF TGTGCCACGACAGGGAAGGCGGGTCAGCCCCAGCATTTT
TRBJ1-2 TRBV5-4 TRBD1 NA CASSPDRANYGYTF TGTGCCAGCAGTCCCGACAGGGCCAACTATGGCTACACCTTC
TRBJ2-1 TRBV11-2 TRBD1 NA CASTNRQGAYNEQFF TGTGCCAGCACCAATCGACAGGGGGCGTACAATGAGCAGTTCTTC
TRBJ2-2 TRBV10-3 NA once CASLDPKNTGELFF TGTGCCTCACTAGACCCAAAGAACACCGGGGAGCTGTTTTTT
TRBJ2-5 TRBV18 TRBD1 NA CASSPGLTGGGETQYF TGTGCCAGCTCACCAGGCTTGACAGGGGGTGGTGAGACCCAGTACTTC
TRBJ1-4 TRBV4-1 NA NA CASSQDNAGVAEKLFF TGCGCCAGCAGCCAAGATAACGCAGGGGTGGCGGAAAAACTGTTTTTT
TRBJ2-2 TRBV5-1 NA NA CASSLGPPNTGELFF TGCGCCAGCAGCTTGGGGCCGCCTAACACCGGGGAGCTGTTTTTT
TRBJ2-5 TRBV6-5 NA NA CASSLQDNGETQYF TGTGCCAGCAGTCTTCAGGACAATGGAGAGACCCAGTACTTC
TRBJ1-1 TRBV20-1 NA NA CSAGTGVKAFF TGCAGTGCTGGCACCGGGGTAAAAGCTTTCTTT
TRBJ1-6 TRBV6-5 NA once CASRGGSFNSPLHF TGTGCCAGCAGGGGGGGGTCTTTTAATTCACCCCTCCACTTT
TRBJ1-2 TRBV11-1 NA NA CASSLDTVTTYGYTF TGTGCCAGCAGCTTGGACACAGTCACAACCTATGGCTACACCTTC
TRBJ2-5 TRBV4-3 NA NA CASSQDPIETQYF TGCGCCAGCAGCCAAGATCCGATAGAGACCCAGTACTTC
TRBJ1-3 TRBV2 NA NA CASSELGRGSGNTIYF TGTGCCAGCAGTGAACTTGGCAGGGGATCGGGAAACACCATATATTTT
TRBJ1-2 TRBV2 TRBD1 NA CASRLQGAGGYTF TGTGCCAGCAGACTACAGGGGGCGGGTGGCTACACCTTC
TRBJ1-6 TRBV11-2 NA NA CASSRRMGRYNSPLHF TGTGCCAGCAGCCGGAGAATGGGGCGGTATAATTCACCCCTCCACTTT
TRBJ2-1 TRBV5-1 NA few CASSLGQSYNEQFF TGCGCCAGCAGCTTGGGACAGTCCTACAATGAGCAGTTCTTC
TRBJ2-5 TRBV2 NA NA CASSEQYQETQYF TGTGCCAGCAGTGAACAGTATCAAGAGACCCAGTACTTC